These 21 T cell receptor beta chains originate from one sample sequenced in a study of cytomegalovirus exposure and HLA in healthy donors. PCR primers comprised 60 Vbeta and 13 Jbeta primers. Assay: immunoSEQ multiplex PCR; the TCRdb copy retains only in-frame clones and omits some. Recorded here are some 120,000 clones; the top ten clones represent approximately 6.2%. Sequencing was carried out using PBMCs. The receptors come from a man aged 40-50 years in good health and CMV-seropositive.

The chain carries TRBV10-1 and TRBJ2-3; a possible D gene is TRBD1 (5 bases). Germline values: CDR1 WNHNN, CDR2 SYGVQD (reference sequence). The CDR3 sequence is 14 residues long. V dropped 2 bases and J dropped 2 bases, with 8 bases sitting between them. In nucleotides, the CDR3 is TGCGCCAGCAGTGAGGACAGCCTCACAGATACGCAGTATTTT. This translates into CASSEDSLTDTQYF.

V is TRBV5-1 and J is TRBJ1-5; D is ambiguous. Germline V gene lookup returns CDR1 SGHRS and CDR2 YFSETQ. V dropped 4 bases and J dropped 4 bases, with 12 bases sitting between them. The CDR3 has 14 amino acids. The DNA for the CDR3 is TGCGCCAGCAGCGCCGGTGGTAGTAATCAGCCCCAGCATTTT. Its translation is CASSAGGSNQPQHF.

The rearrangement uses TRBV11-2 and TRBJ2-7; 11 bases align to TRBD2. V shed 4 bases, J shed 3 bases, and the junction held 2 bases outside the gene matches. Germline CDR1 reads SGHAT; CDR2 reads FQNNGV. The CDR3 sequence is 14 residues long. The CDR3 region has the DNA TGTGCCAGCAGCTCCGGGACTAGCGGCTACGAGCAGTACTTC. Its translation: CASSSGTSGYEQYF.

DNA of the CDR3: TGTGCCAGTAGTATCGGCCAGGGGATGGTCACGGCTAATGAAAAACTGTTTTTT. As protein: CASSIGQGMVTANEKLFF. The rearrangement uses TRBV19 and TRBJ1-4; D perhaps matches TRBD1 (6 bases). V lost 3 bases to trimming and J lost 3 bases, with 20 bases between them. CDR3 length: 18 residues. CDR1 and CDR2 from the germline V gene are LNHDA and SQIVND (reference sequence). Full variable domain (missing parts from reference TRBV19 and TRBJ1-4): DGGITQSPKYLFRKEGQNVTLSCEQNLNHDAMYWYRQDPGQGLRLIYYSQIVNDFQKGDIAEGYSVSREKKESFPLTVTSAQKNPTAFYLCASSIGQGMVTANEKLFFGSGTQLSVL.

The chain recombines TRBV15 with TRBJ2-1, with D uncertain. Trimming removed 1 base from V and 3 bases from J, with 4 bases in between. Germline CDR1 is LNHNV and CDR2 is YYDKDF (reference sequence). The CDR3 is 13 residues long. CDR3 region: CATSRAVYNEQFF. In DNA, the CDR3 is TGTGCCACCAGCAGAGCGGTCTACAATGAGCAGTTCTTC.

The chain joins TRBV20-1 to TRBJ2-7; the match to TRBD1 covers 7 bases. Trimming removed 5 bases from V and 4 bases from J; junction bases left unmatched: 2. Germline V gives CDR1 DFQATT, CDR2 SNEGSKA (reference sequence). The CDR3 is 11 amino acids. CDR3 protein: CSAGQEYEQYF. CDR3 nucleotide sequence: TGCAGTGCTGGACAGGAGTACGAGCAGTACTTC.

This chain connects TRBV4-1 to TRBJ2-5; D perhaps matches TRBD1 (6 bases). Looked up from germline, CDR1 is MGHRA and CDR2 is YSYEKL. The length of the CDR3 is 16 residues. The germline V and J ends were trimmed by 4 bases and 2 bases, with 17 bases remaining between them. CDR3 residues: CASSLGFGQRQETQYF. In DNA form, the CDR3 reads TGCGCCAGCAGCCTTGGGTTTGGACAGAGACAAGAGACCCAGTACTTC.

The chain joins TRBV19 to TRBJ2-2, with TRBD1 identical over 8 bases. The length of the CDR3 is 15 residues. The ends lost 6 bases at V and 5 bases at J; junction bases unmatched: 8. The V gene's germline CDR1 is LNHDA and CDR2 SQIVND (reference sequence). The CDR3, as DNA: TGTGCCAGTAGGGTCTCCGGGACAGGTACCGGGGAGCTGTTTTTT. Translation gives CASRVSGTGTGELFF. Combining the CDR3 with reference TRBV19 and TRBJ2-2 gives the whole variable domain DGGITQSPKYLFRKEGQNVTLSCEQNLNHDAMYWYRQDPGQGLRLIYYSQIVNDFQKGDIAEGYSVSREKKESFPLTVTSAQKNPTAFYLCASRVSGTGTGELFFGEGSRLTVL.

The chain joins TRBV28 to TRBJ2-1; 9 nucleotides line up with TRBD2. This CDR3 contains 16 residues. CDR1 is MDHEN, CDR2 SYDVKM, per germline. V lost 2 bases to trimming and J lost 3 bases; unmatched junction nucleotides: 5. The CDR3, as DNA: TGTGCCAGCAGTTTAGTAGCGGGAGATGACTACAATGAGCAGTTCTTC. It specifies CASSLVAGDDYNEQFF.

The CDR3 reads CSLGRPNSARGNNEQFF. DNA of the CDR3: TGCAGCCTCGGCCGCCCGAACAGCGCCCGGGGGAACAATGAGCAGTTCTTC. The chain employs TRBV29-1 and TRBJ2-1; D possibly corresponds to TRBD2 (6 bases). Germline CDR1 and CDR2: SQVTM and ANQGSEA. The CDR3 covers 17 residues. V was clipped by 8 bases and J by 5 bases, with 28 bases between them.

This chain connects TRBV5-1 to TRBJ2-3; D not certain. This CDR3 has 15 amino acids. Germline CDR1 SGHRS, CDR2 YFSETQ. Deletions cut 3 bases from V and 0 bases from J, with 11 bases between. CDR3 DNA sequence: TGCGCCAGCAGCTCCACACATTCTAGCACAGATACGCAGTATTTT. Its protein is CASSSTHSSTDTQYF. Full variable domain (rest looked up from reference TRBV5-1 and TRBJ2-3): KAGVTQTPRYLIKTRGQQVTLSCSPISGHRSVSWYQQTPGQGLQFLFEYFSETQRNKGNFPGRFSGRQFSNSRSEMNVSTLELGDSALYLCASSSTHSSTDTQYFGPGTRLTVL.

V is TRBV4-3 and J is TRBJ2-2; TRBD1 matches at 7 bases. The CDR3 covers 14 residues. V lost 8 bases to trimming and J lost 4 bases; unmatched junction nucleotides: 7. Germline V lookup: CDR1 LGHNA, CDR2 YSLEER. The CDR3 DNA follows: TGCGCCAGCCGACAGGGCGCGACCACCGGGGAGCTGTTTTTT. It codes for CASRQGATTGELFF.

CDR3 residues: CASRDREYQPQHF. In nucleotides, the CDR3 is TGTGCCAGCCGGGACAGGGAGTATCAGCCCCAGCATTTT. The chain combines TRBV19 with TRBJ1-5; 9 bases are a match to TRBD1. The CDR3 is 13 amino acids. CDR1 and CDR2 from the germline V gene are LNHDA and SQIVND (reference sequence). V trimming: 9 bases; J trimming: 5 bases; junction bases outside the gene matches: 5.

The rearrangement uses TRBV28 and TRBJ2-7; possible D gene TRBD2, 6 bases. V shed 5 bases and J shed 0 bases, with 14 bases lying between them. From germline, CDR1 is MDHEN and CDR2 SYDVKM. The CDR3 extends over 15 amino acids. CDR3 protein: CASSQYSGSSYEQYF. The CDR3 DNA reads as TGTGCCAGCAGTCAATACTCCGGGAGCTCCTACGAGCAGTACTTC.

The chain employs TRBV25-1 and TRBJ1-1; 7 bases fit TRBD1. The CDR3 runs to 14 residues. Germline V gene sequence: CDR1 MGHDK, CDR2 SYGVNS. Germline trimming cut 2 bases from V and 5 bases from J; bases unmatched to any gene: 5. DNA of the CDR3: TGTGCCAGCAGTGAAAGGGGGCATGCGACTGAAGCTTTCTTT. Its protein is CASSERGHATEAFF.

The chain recombines TRBV5-4 with TRBJ2-4, with TRBD2 matching over 9 bases. CDR3 size: 18 residues. Germline V gene lookup returns CDR1 SGHNT and CDR2 YYREEE (reference sequence). The J segment lost 6 bases and the V segment lost 2 bases, leaving 15 bases of the junction unmatched. The CDR3 region has the DNA TGTGCCAGCAGCTTAGAAGGGGCGGTGACTAGCGGCCTAAACATTCAGTACTTC. Encoded protein: CASSLEGAVTSGLNIQYF. Looking up the rest from reference TRBV5-4 and TRBJ2-4 gives the full variable domain: ETGVTQSPTHLIKTRGQQVTLRCSSQSGHNTVSWYQQALGQGPQFIFQYYREEENGRGNFPPRFSGLQFPNYSSELNVNALELDDSALYLCASSLEGAVTSGLNIQYFGAGTRLSVL.

The chain combines TRBV4-3 with TRBJ2-3, with TRBD2 matching 9 bases. V shed 0 bases, J shed 5 bases, and the junction held 3 bases outside the gene matches. Germline V CDR1 and CDR2: LGHNA, YSLEER. The length of the CDR3 is 15 residues. The DNA of the CDR3 is TGCGCCAGCAGCCAAGATGTTAGCGGGGGAGATACGCAGTATTTT. The encoded protein is CASSQDVSGGDTQYF.

The rearrangement links TRBV6-4 to TRBJ2-2; D remains unclear. Germline-derived CDR1 and CDR2 are MRHNA and SNTAGT. V was pared by 6 bases and J by 6 bases, with 14 bases between. This CDR3 region has 14 residues. CDR3 DNA: TGTGCCAGCAGCTTGGAAGAGGTCGCCGGGGAGCTGTTTTTT. Amino acid sequence: CASSLEEVAGELFF.

J is TRBJ1-2 and V is TRBV28; D is uncertain. Germline V CDR1 and CDR2: MDHEN, SYDVKM. The CDR3 consists of 11 residues. Trimming stripped 6 bases from V and 5 bases from J, with 7 bases between. The CDR3 DNA reads TGTGCCAGCAGACAGTTATATGGCTACACCTTC. Residues: CASRQLYGYTF.

The V call is TRBV6-5, the J call TRBJ2-2; no clear D gene. Germline V gives CDR1 MNHEY, CDR2 SVGAGI. The ends were cut back, 10 bases at V and 3 bases at J, with 15 bases in the middle. There are 14 residues in the CDR3. The CDR3 loop reads CATGRSGYTGELFF. The CDR3 DNA reads as TGTGCCACCGGCCGGAGTGGGTACACCGGGGAGCTGTTTTTT.

The V call is TRBV5-8, the J call TRBJ1-5, with D possibly matching TRBD1 (5 bases). V was pared by 1 base and J by 5 bases, with 13 bases between. This CDR3 has 15 amino acids. CDR1 is SGHTS and CDR2 is YDEGEE in the germline V gene. The CDR3 region is CASSLFQAGYQPQHF. The CDR3 coding sequence is TGTGCCAGCAGCTTGTTCCAGGCAGGGTATCAGCCCCAGCATTTT.